Given below is one T cell receptor (beta chain) in context. Its antigen is not known. The CDR3 runs 15 residues. Germline CDR1 WSHSY, CDR2 SAAADI. Primers: 60 Vbeta forward and 13 Jbeta reverse. Per the original data handling: As a later analysis found, there were tens of millions of unique TCR beta chains, of which around 9.9 million were shared. Sequenced by immunoSEQ multiplex PCR; TCRdb stores in-frame clones only, minus some. From that table come the V and J calls and clone size; the DNA was used to work out D and trimming. The top ten clones hold less than 4% of a sample with about 300,000 clones, roughly 90% of them seen once. The record originates from a study of cytomegalovirus exposure and HLA in healthy donors. Points from the study as a whole: HLA restriction was apparent for most CMV-associated TCR beta chains in a later analysis.

This TCR came from a man in his forties in good health and CMV-seropositive. Material for sequencing was PBMCs. This chain uses TRBV10-2 with TRBJ2-5; 9 bases fit TRBD2. The closer fit of TRBJ2-7 to the DNA end suggests the J call may be wrong. CDR3 nucleotides: TGCGCCAGCACCCCGGGCAGTAGCGGGAGCAACGAGCAGTACTTC. It codes for CASTPGSSGSNEQYF.